The clone carrying this TCR beta chain has only one observation. The antigen remains undetermined. These data are taken from a study of cytomegalovirus exposure and HLA in healthy donors. Findings and caveats of the study: Other equally common chains were less clonally expanded than HLA-associated TCR beta chains, a later analysis showed.

PCR used 60 Vbeta primers and 13 Jbeta primers. Method: immunoSEQ multiplex PCR; TCRdb's copy keeps in-frame clones and lacks some. Here the sample spans 150,000 to 170,000 clones, roughly four fifths being singletons. This CDR3 has 17 residues. Germline CDR1 reads SGHAT; CDR2 reads FQNNGV. V trimming: 0 bases; J trimming: 4 bases; junction bases outside the gene matches: 6. This receptor was obtained from a man aged 18 to 29 in good health and CMV-seronegative. Sample: PBMCs. This rearrangement joins TRBV11-2 to TRBJ2-7; the match to TRBD2 covers 13 bases. This CDR3 reads CASSLDSRLAGGYEQYF. In DNA form, the CDR3 reads TGTGCCAGCAGCTTAGATTCCCGACTAGCGGGAGGTTACGAGCAGTACTTC.